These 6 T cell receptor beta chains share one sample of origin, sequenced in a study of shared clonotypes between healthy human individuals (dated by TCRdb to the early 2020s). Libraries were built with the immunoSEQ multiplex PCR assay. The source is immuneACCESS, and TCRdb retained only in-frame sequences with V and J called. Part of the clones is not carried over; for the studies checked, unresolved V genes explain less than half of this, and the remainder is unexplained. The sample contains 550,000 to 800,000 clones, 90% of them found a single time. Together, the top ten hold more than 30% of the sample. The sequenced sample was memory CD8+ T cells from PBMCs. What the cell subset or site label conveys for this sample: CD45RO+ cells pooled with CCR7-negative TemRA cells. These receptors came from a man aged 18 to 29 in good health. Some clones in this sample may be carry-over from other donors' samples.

The CDR3 region has the DNA TGTGCCAGCAGTTTTATGGGGGGCGCCGGATTCATGAACACTGAAGCTTTCTTT. Residues: CASSFMGGAGFMNTEAFF. The rearrangement links TRBV27 to TRBJ1-1; D may be TRBD1 (6 bases). The CDR3 totals 18 residues. The V gene lost 3 bases and the J gene lost 0 bases, with 20 bases spanning the gap. Germline loops: CDR1 MNHEY, CDR2 SMNVEV (reference sequence).

CDR3 sequence reads: CASSATGQPYEQYF. In DNA, the CDR3 is TGTGCCAGCAGCGCTACGGGACAGCCCTACGAGCAGTACTTC. The V gene is TRBV9, the J gene TRBJ2-7; 7 bases fit TRBD1. Germline-derived CDR1 and CDR2 are SGDLS and YYNGEE. The V and J ends lost 3 bases and 2 bases, in that order; junction bases with no gene match: 5. There are 14 residues in the CDR3.

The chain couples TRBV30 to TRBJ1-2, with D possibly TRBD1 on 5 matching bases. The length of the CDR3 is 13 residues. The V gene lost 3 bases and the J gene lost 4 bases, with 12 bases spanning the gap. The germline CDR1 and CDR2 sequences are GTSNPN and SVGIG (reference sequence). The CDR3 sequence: CAWRPGSGYGYTF. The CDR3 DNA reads TGTGCCTGGAGGCCAGGGTCGGGCTATGGCTACACCTTC.

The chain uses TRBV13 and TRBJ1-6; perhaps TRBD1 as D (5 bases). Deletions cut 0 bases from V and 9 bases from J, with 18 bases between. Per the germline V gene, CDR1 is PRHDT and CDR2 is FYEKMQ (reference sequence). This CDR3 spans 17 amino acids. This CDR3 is CASSLGLGGDGFSPLHF. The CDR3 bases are TGTGCCAGCAGCTTAGGCCTAGGTGGGGACGGATTTTCACCCCTCCACTTT.

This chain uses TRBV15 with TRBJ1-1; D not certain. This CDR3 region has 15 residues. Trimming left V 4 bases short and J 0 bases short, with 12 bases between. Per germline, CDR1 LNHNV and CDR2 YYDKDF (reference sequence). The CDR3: CATSIAAVMNTEAFF. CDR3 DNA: TGTGCCACCAGCATCGCTGCGGTCATGAACACTGAAGCTTTCTTT.

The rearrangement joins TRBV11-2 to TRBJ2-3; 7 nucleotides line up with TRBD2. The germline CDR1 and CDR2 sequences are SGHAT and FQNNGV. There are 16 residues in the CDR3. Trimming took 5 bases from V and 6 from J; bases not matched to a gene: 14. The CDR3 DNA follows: TGTGCCAGCAGCCCCACGGGGCGGGAGCGAGGTGATACGCAGTATTTT. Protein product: CASSPTGRERGDTQYF.